In its sample, the clone carrying this TCR beta chain was seen once. The antigen is undetermined. This entry is derived from a study of CD8+CD57+ T cells in acquired aplastic anemia. For the study at large: Quantities of DNA derived from sorted CD4+ and CD8+ cells averaged around 3.2 ug.

All sequencing subjects had displayed CD8+CD57+ cell expansion on flow cytometry. Every patient presented with severe acquired aplastic anemia. Notes on the study in general: Patients and controls were not found to differ significantly in CD8+ Simpson's diversity.

Genomic DNA provided the template from which TCR beta VDJ and CDR3 profiles were obtained. Each CDR3 protein gets one entry after TCRdb re-called the reads with MiXCR. Of about 180,000 distinct CDR3 sequences in the sample, less than 65% were seen once. The CDR3 consists of 13 residues. V shed 6 bases and J shed 0 bases, with 7 bases lying between them. CDR1 KGHDR and CDR2 SFDVKD come from the germline V gene. This chain joins TRBV24-1 and TRBJ1-1; weak D call: TRBD1 (5 bases). Material for sequencing was sorted CD4+, CD8+, or CD8+CD57+ T cells (not recorded which) from PBMCs. The sequence derives from a human donor with aplastic anemia. In nucleotides, the CDR3 is TGTGCCACCAGTTGGGGCCTGAACACTGAAGCTTTCTTT. It specifies CATSWGLNTEAFF.